These T cell receptor beta chains were read from a single sample in a study of cytomegalovirus exposure and HLA in healthy donors. Sequencing used immunoSEQ multiplex PCR; TCRdb keeps in-frame clones, though not all of them. Here the sample table reports 35,000 to 45,000 clones. Sample: PBMCs. The receptors come from a male donor in good health and CMV-seronegative. The CDR3 runs from the conserved cysteine through the conserved F or W. The D gene is left open where the match is weak.

d_gene: .
v_gene: TRBV30
j_gene: TRBJ2-5
CDR3nt: TGTGCCTGGAGTACAGGGTTTGGGACCCAGTACTTC
CDR3aa: CAWSTGFGTQYF

d_gene: TRBD2
v_gene: TRBV28
j_gene: TRBJ2-3
CDR3nt: TGTGCCAGCAGTTTATACCAGCGGGGGAACACAGATACGCAGTATTTT
CDR3aa: CASSLYQRGNTDTQYF

d_gene: TRBD1
v_gene: TRBV27
j_gene: TRBJ2-3
CDR3nt: TGTGCCAGCAGTTTCCCGGGACAGGGGGCCTTAGCTAGCACAGATACGCAGTATTTT
CDR3aa: CASSFPGQGALASTDTQYF

d_gene: .
v_gene: TRBV9
j_gene: TRBJ1-1
CDR3nt: TGTGCCAGCAGCCCTTCTATGAACACTGAAGCTTTCTTT
CDR3aa: CASSPSMNTEAFF

d_gene: .
v_gene: TRBV4-1
j_gene: TRBJ1-5
CDR3nt: TGCGCCAGCAGCCAATTAGAAGGGGTCAATCAGCCCCAGCATTTT
CDR3aa: CASSQLEGVNQPQHF

d_gene: .
v_gene: TRBV28
j_gene: TRBJ1-2
CDR3nt: TGTGCCAGCAGTCAGGGAAGTGGCAACTATGGCTACACCTTC
CDR3aa: CASSQGSGNYGYTF

d_gene: .
v_gene: TRBV6-5
j_gene: TRBJ1-1
CDR3nt: TGTGCCAGCTGTCTCGACTGGAAGACTGAAGCTTTCTTT
CDR3aa: CASCLDWKTEAFF

d_gene: .
v_gene: TRBV25-1
j_gene: TRBJ1-2
CDR3nt: TGTGCCAGCAGTACCGACAGCCCATATGGCTACACCTTC
CDR3aa: CASSTDSPYGYTF

d_gene: .
v_gene: TRBV6-4
j_gene: TRBJ2-3
CDR3nt: TGTGCCAGCAGCCCCGTGGGGGGATCGACAGATACGCAGTATTTT
CDR3aa: CASSPVGGSTDTQYF

d_gene: .
v_gene: TRBV5-1
j_gene: TRBJ2-7
CDR3nt: TGCGCCAGCAGCTCCACACCTGGGCCATCCTCCTACGAGCAGTACTTC
CDR3aa: CASSSTPGPSSYEQYF

d_gene: .
v_gene: TRBV5-1
j_gene: TRBJ2-7
CDR3nt: TGCGCCAGCAGAGGGGAAACTGCCTACGAGCAGTACTTC
CDR3aa: CASRGETAYEQYF

d_gene: .
v_gene: TRBV2
j_gene: TRBJ1-2
CDR3nt: TGTGCCAGCAGTGATCGCGACAGGCTCAATATCTATGGCTACACCTTC
CDR3aa: CASSDRDRLNIYGYTF

d_gene: TRBD1
v_gene: TRBV6-5
j_gene: TRBJ2-1
CDR3nt: TGTGCCAGCAGCTTCAACAGGGGATCTGATGTGTTCTTC
CDR3aa: CASSFNRGSDVFF

d_gene: .
v_gene: TRBV18
j_gene: TRBJ1-2
CDR3nt: TGTGCCAGCTCACCTCAACGGCAGGAATATGGCTACACCTTC
CDR3aa: CASSPQRQEYGYTF

d_gene: .
v_gene: TRBV27
j_gene: TRBJ2-1
CDR3nt: TGTGCCAGCAGTACGACAGTCAATGAGCAGTTCTTC
CDR3aa: CASSTTVNEQFF

d_gene: .
v_gene: TRBV7-6
j_gene: TRBJ1-2
CDR3nt: TGTGCCAGCAGCTTAGTCGCAGGAGGGATAGTAGATGGCTACACCTTC
CDR3aa: CASSLVAGGIVDGYTF

d_gene: .
v_gene: TRBV19
j_gene: TRBJ1-5
CDR3nt: TGTGCCAGTAGTAACCCGGGGTTTAGCAATCAGCCCCAGCATTTT
CDR3aa: CASSNPGFSNQPQHF

d_gene: TRBD2
v_gene: TRBV9
j_gene: TRBJ2-2
CDR3nt: TGTGCCAGCAGCACGGGACTAGCGGGGAGCGGCACCGGGGAGCTGTTTTTT
CDR3aa: CASSTGLAGSGTGELFF

d_gene: .
v_gene: TRBV29-1
j_gene: TRBJ2-7
CDR3nt: TGCAGCGTTGCTCAGGGTACGGAGCAGTACTTC
CDR3aa: CSVAQGTEQYF

d_gene: TRBD2
v_gene: TRBV5-6
j_gene: TRBJ2-5
CDR3nt: TGTGCCAGCAGCTTGTCGGGGGGGGAGACCCAGTACTTC
CDR3aa: CASSLSGGETQYF

d_gene: .
v_gene: TRBV13
j_gene: TRBJ1-3
CDR3nt: TGTGCCAGCAGCTTAGGGGCCAGCTCTGGAAACACCATATATTTT
CDR3aa: CASSLGASSGNTIYF

d_gene: .
v_gene: TRBV11-2
j_gene: TRBJ1-1
CDR3nt: TGTGCCAGCAGCTTAGATCAAAGGGGTTGGGGAGCTTTCTTT
CDR3aa: CASSLDQRGWGAFF

d_gene: TRBD2
v_gene: TRBV29-1
j_gene: TRBJ2-4
CDR3nt: TGCAGCGTTGAAGATCTAGCGGGGGGGGCCAAAAACATTCAGTACTTC
CDR3aa: CSVEDLAGGAKNIQYF

d_gene: TRBD1
v_gene: TRBV6-5
j_gene: TRBJ1-1
CDR3nt: TGTGCCAGCAGACCCACGACAGGGGGGAACACTGAAGCTTTCTTT
CDR3aa: CASRPTTGGNTEAFF

d_gene: .
v_gene: TRBV5-1
j_gene: TRBJ1-4
CDR3nt: TGCGCCAGCGCGTGGAGGGAGGGTAATGAAAAACTGTTTTTT
CDR3aa: CASAWREGNEKLFF

d_gene: TRBD1
v_gene: TRBV27
j_gene: TRBJ2-1
CDR3nt: TGTGCCAGCAGTTGGACAGGGGTCAATGAGCAGTTCTTC
CDR3aa: CASSWTGVNEQFF

d_gene: .
v_gene: TRBV2
j_gene: TRBJ1-3
CDR3nt: TGTGCCAGCAGCCCTAGGGGGTTAACTGGAAACACCATATATTTT
CDR3aa: CASSPRGLTGNTIYF

d_gene: .
v_gene: TRBV23-1
j_gene: TRBJ2-7
CDR3nt: TGCGCCAGCACCTGGACAGCTAACTACGAGCAGTACTTC
CDR3aa: CASTWTANYEQYF

d_gene: .
v_gene: TRBV19
j_gene: TRBJ1-6
CDR3nt: TGTGCCAGTAGAAACGACGGGGGGAGATCACCCCTCCACTTT
CDR3aa: CASRNDGGRSPLHF

d_gene: .
v_gene: TRBV2
j_gene: TRBJ2-2
CDR3nt: TGTGCCAGCAGGGACACCTCAACCCGGACCGGGGAGCTGTTTTTT
CDR3aa: CASRDTSTRTGELFF

d_gene: .
v_gene: TRBV7-9
j_gene: TRBJ1-2
CDR3nt: TGTGCCAGCAGCTTAGCGGAGGGCTACACCTTC
CDR3aa: CASSLAEGYTF

d_gene: .
v_gene: TRBV11-2
j_gene: TRBJ2-5
CDR3nt: TGTGCCAGCAGCTTAGATTGGCACGGGCAAGAGACCCAGTACTTC
CDR3aa: CASSLDWHGQETQYF

d_gene: TRBD2
v_gene: TRBV4-2
j_gene: TRBJ2-3
CDR3nt: TGTGCCAGCAGCCAAGAACCGCGGGGGGCAGATACGCAGTATTTT
CDR3aa: CASSQEPRGADTQYF

d_gene: TRBD2
v_gene: TRBV19
j_gene: TRBJ2-3
CDR3nt: TGTGCCAGTAGTACCGGACTAGCGCTCGATACGCAGTATTTT
CDR3aa: CASSTGLALDTQYF

d_gene: .
v_gene: TRBV7-2
j_gene: TRBJ1-2
CDR3nt: TGTGCCAGCAGCCTATTGGGGGGACACTATGGCTACACCTTC
CDR3aa: CASSLLGGHYGYTF

d_gene: .
v_gene: TRBV11-1
j_gene: TRBJ2-7
CDR3nt: TGTGCCAGCAGCCAAGGGACTGACTACGAGCAGTACTTC
CDR3aa: CASSQGTDYEQYF

d_gene: .
v_gene: TRBV11-2
j_gene: TRBJ1-4
CDR3nt: TGTGCCAGCGCCCGGGTGGCTAATGAAAAACTGTTTTTT
CDR3aa: CASARVANEKLFF

d_gene: TRBD1
v_gene: TRBV29-1
j_gene: TRBJ1-5
CDR3nt: TGCAGCGTGGGACAGGGGGATCAGCCCCAGCATTTT
CDR3aa: CSVGQGDQPQHF

d_gene: .
v_gene: TRBV27
j_gene: TRBJ1-1
CDR3nt: TGTGCCAGCAGTTTACGAGTGGGGGCGGGCACTGAAGCTTTCTTT
CDR3aa: CASSLRVGAGTEAFF

d_gene: .
v_gene: TRBV10-3
j_gene: TRBJ1-3
CDR3nt: TGTGCCATCGCGGACATGCACGGAAACACCATATATTTT
CDR3aa: CAIADMHGNTIYF